This T cell receptor beta chain was observed in a study of Graves' ophthalmopathy and Graves' hyperthyroidism (dated by TCRdb to 2016 to 2019). In the study overall: Peripheral blood samples were taken at the time of initial diagnosis, before any treatment was given. TCR beta repertoire signatures were used to distinguish Graves' ophthalmopathy from Graves' hyperthyroidism and to predict progression to ophthalmopathy. In total, approximately 130 blood samples were TCR-sequenced: fewer than 50 ophthalmopathy, roughly 80 hyperthyroidism and approximately 17 hyperthyroidism-to-ophthalmopathy patients. To explore V-J signatures that separate ophthalmopathy from hyperthyroidism, a discovery set of 95 to 100 patients was enrolled, consisting of 40 to 45 with ophthalmopathy and roughly 57 with stable hyperthyroidism. An independent validation cohort comprised some 19 hyperthyroidism patients and some 16 patients who later progressed from hyperthyroidism to ophthalmopathy. In more than five hyperthyroidism patients, the T-cell repertoires found in thyroid tissue were compared with those found in blood. Following sample collection, hyperthyroidism patients were given methimazole at a starting dose of 30 mg daily, and ophthalmopathy patients were given high-dose intravenous methylprednisolone.

In the case of this clonotype: There is no known antigen for this receptor. A much larger clone sits a single nucleotide away, making a read error possible.

Ophthalmopathy patients were characterized by moderately to severely active disease, a Clinical Activity Score of at least 3, a NOSPECS grade of at least 4, and a disease duration under 3 months. Patients with other autoimmune diseases, uncontrolled infections, pregnancy or lactation were excluded from the study. Diagnosis relied on clinical symptoms, serum thyroxine, TRAb, thyroid ultrasound and orbital computed tomography. Ficoll-Paque density gradient centrifugation was used to isolate PBMCs from 8 to 10 ml of fresh peripheral blood. Total RNA was extracted using Trizol reagent, and RNA quality was checked on an Agilent 2100 Bioanalyzer. Via the germline V gene, CDR1 is SGHTA and CDR2 FQGNSA. The CDR3 starts with the cysteine, ends with the phenylalanine, and has 14 residues. The sequence is cut down to CDR3 DNA, 42 bases in frame from base 1. V is pruned by 6 bases and J by 4 bases, leaving 7 bases of the junction without a gene match.

For repertoire sequencing, the TCR beta CDR3 regions were amplified from RNA transcripts. The first round was an RT-PCR using HTBI primers with the Qiagen OneStep RT-PCR kit, and this first round was followed by a second-round multiplex PCR, then size selection and purification. Sequencing of the libraries was carried out on an Illumina HiSeq2000 in paired-end mode with 100 bp reads. The authors processed their data as follows. SOAPnuke was used to process the reads, removing any read that contained adapters or uncalled bases, had a mean Phred below 15, or lacked an exact match to the constant primer or identifier. High-quality paired reads were merged with COPE v1.2.5. Unique nucleotide sequences were defined as clonotypes and aligned to IMGT TRB V, D and J references using MiTCR v1.1. Analysis was restricted to V-J combinations with a frequency above 0.0001, which covered 99.2% of repertoires. For each V-J combination, a TCR clonal expansion and chaos score was defined as F50 clonal expansion divided by the chaos observed in the TCRdist matrix. Welch's t-statistics and random forest were used to reduce features to about a dozen V-J combinations, which were fed into a naive Bayes classifier. Thyroid-blood repertoire similarity was quantified with the Morisita-Horn index. The public reads were reanalyzed by TCRdb: fastp trimming at Q25, MiXCR alignment, in-frame beta chains only. Entries that share a CDR3 protein sequence are merged under the most common genes and DNA. Here the V and J calls rest on TCRdb's processing, not on the authors' analysis. This sample comprises around 600,000 distinct CDR3 sequences, more than 40% of them detected only once. The ten top clones hold more than 3% of the sample.

Here is what the overall study found, with its caveats: Most expanded thyroid clonotypes with frequency above 0.001 were also detected in blood, suggesting blood repertoires may reflect the thyroid immune response. No statistical method was used to set the sample size in advance, and the investigators knew which group each participant was assigned to. In validation, the model predicted ophthalmopathy progression with over 60% sensitivity and around 72% specificity; roughly eleven predicted patients were CT-confirmed with GO in a median of around 6 months. In cross-validation, the 13-signature model distinguished ophthalmopathy from stable hyperthyroidism with 85% to 90% sensitivity and just under 84% specificity, and in the test set the corresponding values were roughly 78% and 74%.

Sequencing was carried out using peripheral blood. This clonotype was sampled from an adult man with Graves' ophthalmopathy. This receptor chain uses TRBV7-2 and TRBJ2-7; TRBD2 fits 9 bases in the junction. In nucleotide form, the sequence is TGTACCAGCAGGATGGGGCTAGCGGGGTACGAGCAGTACTTC. This codes for CTSRMGLAGYEQYF.